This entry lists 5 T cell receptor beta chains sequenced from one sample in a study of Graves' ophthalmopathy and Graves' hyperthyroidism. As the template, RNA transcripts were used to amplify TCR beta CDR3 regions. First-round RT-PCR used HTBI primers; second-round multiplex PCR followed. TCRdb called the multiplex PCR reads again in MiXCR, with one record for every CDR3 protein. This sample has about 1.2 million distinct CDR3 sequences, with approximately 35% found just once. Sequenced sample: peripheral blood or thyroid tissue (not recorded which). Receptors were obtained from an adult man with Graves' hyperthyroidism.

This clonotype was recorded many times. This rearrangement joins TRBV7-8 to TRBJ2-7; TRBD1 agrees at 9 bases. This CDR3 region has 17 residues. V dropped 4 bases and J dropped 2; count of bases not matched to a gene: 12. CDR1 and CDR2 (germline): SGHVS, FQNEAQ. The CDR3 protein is CASSSGTGQPLTYEQYF. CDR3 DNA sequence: TGTGCCAGCAGCTCCGGGACAGGGCAACCACTGACCTACGAGCAGTACTTC.

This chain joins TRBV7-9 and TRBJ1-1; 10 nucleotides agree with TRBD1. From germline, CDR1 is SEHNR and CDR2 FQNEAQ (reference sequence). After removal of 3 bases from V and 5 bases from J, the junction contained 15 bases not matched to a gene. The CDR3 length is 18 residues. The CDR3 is CASSFSEGTGTGVTEAFF. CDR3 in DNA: TGTGCCAGCAGCTTTTCAGAGGGGACCGGGACAGGGGTTACTGAAGCTTTCTTT.

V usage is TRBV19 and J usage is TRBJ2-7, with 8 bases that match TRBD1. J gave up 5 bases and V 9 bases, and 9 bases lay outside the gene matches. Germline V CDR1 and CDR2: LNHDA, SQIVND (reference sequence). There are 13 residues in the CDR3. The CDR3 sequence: CASCLTGADEQYF. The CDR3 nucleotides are TGTGCCAGCTGCCTGACAGGGGCTGACGAGCAGTACTTC.

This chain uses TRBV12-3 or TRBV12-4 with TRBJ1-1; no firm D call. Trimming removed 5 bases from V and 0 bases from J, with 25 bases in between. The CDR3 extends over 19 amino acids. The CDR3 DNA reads TGTGCCAGCAGTAACCTTATAGTTAAATCCGGTTGGGTGAACACTGAAGCTTTCTTT. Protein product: CASSNLIVKSGWVNTEAFF.

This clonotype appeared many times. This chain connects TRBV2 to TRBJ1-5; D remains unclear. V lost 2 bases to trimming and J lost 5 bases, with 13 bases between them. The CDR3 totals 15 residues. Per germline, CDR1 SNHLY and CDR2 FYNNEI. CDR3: CASSELGKGYQPQHF. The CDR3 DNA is TGTGCCAGCAGTGAACTGGGGAAGGGCTATCAGCCCCAGCATTTT.